The present T cell receptor (beta chain) was sequenced within a study of OX40 agonist ivuxolimab in advanced cancers. In this sample, this clone turned up a few times. Its specificity is not known. Clones were read by immunoSEQ multiplex PCR, and TCRdb kept only the in-frame ones, dropping some. The data hold tens of thousands of clones, with 80% to 95% observed a single time. Study-wide results and limits: Certain nonresponders additionally had low normalized T-cell clonal expansion. Fewer expanded clones were found on average in CD4+ than in CD8+ T cells.

Collection of blood occurred at baseline, at cycle 4 day 1, and at cycle 7 day 1. This CDR3 comprises 13 residues. The V and J ends lost 7 bases and 7 bases respectively, with 14 bases between them. Germline assignment: CDR1 SGHDT and CDR2 YYEEEE. The source was CD4+ or CD8+ T cells sorted from blood, collected in a trial of the OX40 agonist ivuxolimab. This clonotype was obtained from an adult with an advanced solid tumor such as melanoma, head and neck, liver or kidney cancer. The chain recombines TRBV5-6 with TRBJ2-2; D uncertain. CDR3 residues: CASQDSYDGELFF. The CDR3 coding sequence is TGTGCCAGCCAAGACTCCTATGACGGGGAGCTGTTTTTT.